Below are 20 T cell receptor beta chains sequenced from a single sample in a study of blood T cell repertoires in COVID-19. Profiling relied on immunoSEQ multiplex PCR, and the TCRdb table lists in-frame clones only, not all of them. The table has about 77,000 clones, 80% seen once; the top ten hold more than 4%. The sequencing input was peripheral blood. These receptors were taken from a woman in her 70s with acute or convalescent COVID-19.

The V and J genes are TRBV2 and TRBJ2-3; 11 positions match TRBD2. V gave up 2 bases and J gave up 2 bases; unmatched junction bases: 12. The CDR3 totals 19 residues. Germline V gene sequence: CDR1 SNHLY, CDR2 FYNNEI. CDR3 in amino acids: CASSERLAGGLGYTDTQYF. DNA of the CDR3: TGTGCCAGCAGTGAAAGGCTAGCGGGGGGCCTGGGATACACAGATACGCAGTATTTT. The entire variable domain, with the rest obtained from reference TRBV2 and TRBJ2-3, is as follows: EPEVTQTPSHQVTQMGQEVILRCVPISNHLYFYWYRQILGQKVEFLVSFYNNEISEKSEIFDDQFSVERPDGSNFTLKIRSTKLEDSAMYFCASSERLAGGLGYTDTQYFGPGTRLTVL.

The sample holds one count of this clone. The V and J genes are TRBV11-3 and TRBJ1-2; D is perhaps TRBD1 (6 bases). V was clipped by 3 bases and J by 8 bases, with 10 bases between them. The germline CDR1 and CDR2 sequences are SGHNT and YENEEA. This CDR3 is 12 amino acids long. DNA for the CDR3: TGTGCCAGCAGCTTCGAACAGGGAGGCTACACCTTC. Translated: CASSFEQGGYTF.

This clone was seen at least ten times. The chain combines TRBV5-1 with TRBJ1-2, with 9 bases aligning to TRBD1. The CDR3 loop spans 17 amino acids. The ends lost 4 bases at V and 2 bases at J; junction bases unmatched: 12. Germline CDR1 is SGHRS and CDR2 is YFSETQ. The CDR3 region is CASSLGQGFSPNYGYTF. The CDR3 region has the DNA TGCGCCAGCAGCCTGGGACAGGGATTCAGCCCCAACTATGGCTACACCTTC. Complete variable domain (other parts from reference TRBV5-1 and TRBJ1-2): KAGVTQTPRYLIKTRGQQVTLSCSPISGHRSVSWYQQTPGQGLQFLFEYFSETQRNKGNFPGRFSGRQFSNSRSEMNVSTLELGDSALYLCASSLGQGFSPNYGYTFGSGTRLTVV.

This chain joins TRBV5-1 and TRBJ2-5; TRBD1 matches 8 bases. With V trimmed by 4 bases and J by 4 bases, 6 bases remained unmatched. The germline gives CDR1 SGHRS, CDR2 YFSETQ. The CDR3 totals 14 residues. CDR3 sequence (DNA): TGCGCCAGCAGCATAGGACAGGGATCAGAGACCCAGTACTTC. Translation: CASSIGQGSETQYF.

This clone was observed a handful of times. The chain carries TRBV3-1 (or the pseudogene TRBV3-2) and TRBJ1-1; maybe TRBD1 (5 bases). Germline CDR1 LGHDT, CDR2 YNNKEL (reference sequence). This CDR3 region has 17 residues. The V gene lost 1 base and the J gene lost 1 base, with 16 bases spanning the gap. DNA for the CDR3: TGTGCCAGCAGCCAAGCAGGGCAGGGTAGGTGGAACACTGAAGCTTTCTTT. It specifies CASSQAGQGRWNTEAFF.

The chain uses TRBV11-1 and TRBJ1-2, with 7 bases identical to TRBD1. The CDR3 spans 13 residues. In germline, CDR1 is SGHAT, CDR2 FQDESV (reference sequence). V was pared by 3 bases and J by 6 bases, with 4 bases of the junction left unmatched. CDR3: CASSFLQGNGYTF. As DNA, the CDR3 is TGTGCCAGCAGCTTTCTACAGGGGAATGGCTACACCTTC.

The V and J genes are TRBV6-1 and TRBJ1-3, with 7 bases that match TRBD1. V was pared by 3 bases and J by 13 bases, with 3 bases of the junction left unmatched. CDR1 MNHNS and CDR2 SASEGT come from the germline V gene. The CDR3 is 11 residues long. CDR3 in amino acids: CASSEPGQIYF. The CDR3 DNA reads TGTGCCAGCAGTGAGCCGGGACAGATATATTTT.

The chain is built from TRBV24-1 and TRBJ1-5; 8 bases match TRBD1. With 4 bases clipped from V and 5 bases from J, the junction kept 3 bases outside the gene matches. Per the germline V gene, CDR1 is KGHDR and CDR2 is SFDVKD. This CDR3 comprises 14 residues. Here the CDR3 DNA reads TGTGCCACCAGTGAACAGGGGGTTTATCAGCCCCAGCATTTT. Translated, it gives CATSEQGVYQPQHF.

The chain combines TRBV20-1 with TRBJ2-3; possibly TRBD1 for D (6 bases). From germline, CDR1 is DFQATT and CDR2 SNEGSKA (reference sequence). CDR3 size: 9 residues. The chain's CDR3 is CSPQGTQYF. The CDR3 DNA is TGCAGCCCACAGGGTACGCAGTATTTT.

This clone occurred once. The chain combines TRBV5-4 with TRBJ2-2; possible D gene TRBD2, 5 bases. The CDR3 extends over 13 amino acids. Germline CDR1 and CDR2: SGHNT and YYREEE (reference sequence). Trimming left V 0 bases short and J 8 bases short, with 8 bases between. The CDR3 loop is CASSLDGKGELFF. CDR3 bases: TGTGCCAGCAGCTTGGACGGGAAAGGGGAGCTGTTTTTT.

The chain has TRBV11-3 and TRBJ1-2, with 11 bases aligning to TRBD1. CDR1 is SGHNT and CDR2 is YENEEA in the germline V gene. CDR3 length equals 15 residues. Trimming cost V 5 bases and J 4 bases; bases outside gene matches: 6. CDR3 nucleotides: TGTGCCAGCAGCCTGGGACAGGGGGAGATCTATGGCTACACCTTC. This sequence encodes CASSLGQGEIYGYTF.

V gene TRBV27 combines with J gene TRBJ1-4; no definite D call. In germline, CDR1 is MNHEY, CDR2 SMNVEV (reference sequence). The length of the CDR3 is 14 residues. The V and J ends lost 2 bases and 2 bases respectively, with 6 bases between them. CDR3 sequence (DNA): TGTGCCAGCAGTTTACGAGGGACTAATGAAAAACTGTTTTTT. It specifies CASSLRGTNEKLFF.

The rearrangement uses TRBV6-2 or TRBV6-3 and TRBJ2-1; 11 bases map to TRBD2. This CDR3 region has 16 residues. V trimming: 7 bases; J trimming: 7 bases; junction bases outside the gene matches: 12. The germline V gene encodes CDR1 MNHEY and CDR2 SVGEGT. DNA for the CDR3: TGTGCCAGCACCCCCTTAGCGGGGGGGCTTAGGAATGAGCAGTTCTTC. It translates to CASTPLAGGLRNEQFF.

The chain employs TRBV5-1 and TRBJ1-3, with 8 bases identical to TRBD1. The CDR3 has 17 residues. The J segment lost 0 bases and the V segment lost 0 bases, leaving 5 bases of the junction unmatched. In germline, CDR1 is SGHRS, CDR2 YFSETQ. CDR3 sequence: CASSLGDRHLSGNTIYF. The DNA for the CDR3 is TGCGCCAGCAGCTTGGGGGACAGGCATCTCTCTGGAAACACCATATATTTT.

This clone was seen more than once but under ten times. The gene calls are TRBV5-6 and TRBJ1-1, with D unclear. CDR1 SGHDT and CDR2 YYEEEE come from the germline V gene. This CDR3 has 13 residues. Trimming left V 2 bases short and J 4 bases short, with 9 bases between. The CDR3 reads CASSFGTSTEAFF. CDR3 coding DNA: TGTGCCAGCAGCTTCGGTACCTCCACTGAAGCTTTCTTT.

As DNA, the CDR3 is TGTGCCAGCAGTTTCTCTACCGCCGTCTCTGGAAACACCATATATTTT. It specifies CASSFSTAVSGNTIYF. The J gene is TRBJ1-3, the V gene TRBV28; unclear D gene. Trimming removed 3 bases from V and 0 bases from J, with 12 bases in between. The CDR3 loop spans 16 amino acids. Germline-derived CDR1 and CDR2 are MDHEN and SYDVKM.

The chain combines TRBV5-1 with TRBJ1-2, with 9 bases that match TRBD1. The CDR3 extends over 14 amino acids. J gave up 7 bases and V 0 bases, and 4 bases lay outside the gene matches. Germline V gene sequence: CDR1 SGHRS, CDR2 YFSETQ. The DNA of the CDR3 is TGCGCCAGCAGCTTGGCCGGGACAGGGTCTGGCTACACCTTC. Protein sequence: CASSLAGTGSGYTF.

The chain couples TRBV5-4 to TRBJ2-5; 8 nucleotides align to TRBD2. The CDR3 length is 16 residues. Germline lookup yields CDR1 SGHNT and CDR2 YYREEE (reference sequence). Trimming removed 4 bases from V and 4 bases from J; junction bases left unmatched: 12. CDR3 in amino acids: CASSQAVGGAGETQYF. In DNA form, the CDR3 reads TGTGCCAGCAGCCAGGCTGTCGGGGGGGCAGGAGAGACCCAGTACTTC. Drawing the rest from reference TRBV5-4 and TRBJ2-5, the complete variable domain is ETGVTQSPTHLIKTRGQQVTLRCSSQSGHNTVSWYQQALGQGPQFIFQYYREEENGRGNFPPRFSGLQFPNYSSELNVNALELDDSALYLCASSQAVGGAGETQYFGPGTRLLVL.

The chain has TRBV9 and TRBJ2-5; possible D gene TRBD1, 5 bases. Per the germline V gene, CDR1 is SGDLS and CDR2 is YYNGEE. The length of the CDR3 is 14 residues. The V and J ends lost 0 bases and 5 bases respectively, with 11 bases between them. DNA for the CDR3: TGTGCCAGCAGCGTAGCGGCAGGGATGGAGACCCAGTACTTC. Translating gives CASSVAAGMETQYF. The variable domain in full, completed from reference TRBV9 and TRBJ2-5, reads DSGVTQTPKHLITATGQRVTLRCSPRSGDLSVYWYQQSLDQGLQFLIQYYNGEERAKGNILERFSAQQFPDLHSELNLSSLELGDSALYFCASSVAAGMETQYFGPGTRLLVL.

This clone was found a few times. The CDR3 bases are TGTGCCAGCAGTGTTGAGACTGAAGCTTTCTTT. Its translation is CASSVETEAFF. The chain employs TRBV2 and TRBJ1-1; D not resolved. The germline V gene encodes CDR1 SNHLY and CDR2 FYNNEI. The CDR3 has 11 residues. Trimming pared 4 bases from V and 5 bases from J, leaving 5 bases between.